A few counts support the clone carrying this T cell receptor (beta chain). Its antigen is currently unknown. TCRdb fed the reads into MiXCR, producing one record per CDR3 protein. The sample yields around 710,000 distinct CDR3 sequences, almost 30% seen once. These data are taken from a study of T cell repertoires in cytomegalovirus infection. The clonotype comes from a human donor in good health (CMV status not recorded). Some clones in this sample may be carry-over from other donors' samples. The sample in question was cultured CD8+ T cells from PBMCs, obtained from culture after CMV antigen stimulation.

CDR3 region: CASSLRTGRYTEAFF. In DNA form, the CDR3 reads TGTGCCAGCAGCCTTCGTACAGGGAGATATACTGAAGCTTTCTTT. The V and J genes are TRBV6-2 or TRBV6-3 and TRBJ1-1; perhaps TRBD1 as D (6 bases). The CDR3 extends over 15 amino acids. V lost 6 bases and J 5 bases, leaving 19 bases between the germline ends. Looked up from germline, CDR1 is MNHEY and CDR2 is SVGEGT.